This T cell receptor beta chain was sequenced during a study of T cells in Graves' hyperthyroidism and ophthalmopathy. Study as a whole: At initial diagnosis, before any treatment had begun, peripheral blood was obtained.

Hyperthyroidism had been newly diagnosed in patients aged 18 to 65, and its duration was under 2 months. Each diagnosis was grounded in clinical symptoms, serum thyroxine and TRAb, thyroid ultrasound, and orbital computed tomography. PBMCs were collected from an approximately 9.5 ml volume of fresh peripheral blood. Authors of the study amplified TCR beta CDR3 regions from RNA transcripts. HTBI primers were employed in a first-round RT-PCR of the TCR CDR3. Each CDR3 protein gets one entry after TCRdb re-called the multiplex PCR reads with MiXCR. Among approximately 370,000 distinct CDR3 sequences, more than 13% were seen once, and the ten largest hold roughly 33%. Germline assignment: CDR1 LGHDT and CDR2 YNNKEL (reference sequence). V lost 1 base and J lost 5; bases outside the gene matches: 7. The CDR3 is 16 residues long.

This TCR was sampled from a young woman with Graves' hyperthyroidism. The chain employs TRBV3-1 and TRBJ2-2; 7 positions agree with TRBD2. Sequences were obtained from blood. CDR3 residues: CASSQGAGAGTGELFF. For the CDR3, the DNA is TGTGCCAGCAGCCAAGGCGCAGGAGCGGGGACCGGGGAGCTGTTTTTT.